This T cell receptor delta chain was identified during a study of γδ T cells in repeated Plasmodium falciparum infection. TCRdb reapplied CATT to the multiplex PCR reads. The table has over 90,000 delta-chain clones, less than 1% seen once. The CDR3 covers 16 residues. Trimming shortened V by 1 base and J by 4 bases, and 18 bases separated the two germline ends. CDR1 is GEAIGNYY and CDR2 is EKD in the germline V gene. Gammadelta T cells were flow-sorted from PBMC into Vgamma9/Vdelta2+ and Vdelta2-negative populations for bulk analysis. Study conclusions and caveats: Over time and infection, Vgamma9/Vdelta2+ repertoires remained highly stable and polyclonal. Compared with Australian children, Malian Vdelta2-negative repertoires seemed more clonal, less diverse, less shared.

Regarding this clone: The antigen is not known. TCRdb's protein, taken from a much larger clone, differs from this DNA's translation at residue 7, likely owing to a read error; the protein displayed comes from the DNA.

The rearrangement uses TRDV2 and TRDJ1; D perhaps matches TRDD3 (6 bases). Matching the DNA to germline supplied the J gene, which TCRdb does not give. Material for sequencing was gamma-delta T cells from blood. The receptor was derived from a pool of human donors (malaria-infected and uninfected, not separated). CDR3 amino acids: CACDTLEDTSIDKLIF. As DNA, the CDR3 is TGTGCCTGTGACACATTGGAGGATACATCAATCGATAAACTCATCTTT.